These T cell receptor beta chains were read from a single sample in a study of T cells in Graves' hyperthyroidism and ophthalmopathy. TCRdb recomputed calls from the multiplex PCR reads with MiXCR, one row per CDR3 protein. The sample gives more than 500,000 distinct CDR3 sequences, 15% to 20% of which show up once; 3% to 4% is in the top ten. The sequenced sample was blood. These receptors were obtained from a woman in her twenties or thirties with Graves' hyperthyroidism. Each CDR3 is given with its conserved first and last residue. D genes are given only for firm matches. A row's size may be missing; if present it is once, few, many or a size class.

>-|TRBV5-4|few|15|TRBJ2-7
CASSLVGSPRNEQYF
TGTGCCAGCAGCTTGGTTGGTAGCCCTAGGAACGAGCAGTACTTC
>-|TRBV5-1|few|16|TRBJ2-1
CASSLKEGNSYNEQFF
TGCGCCAGCAGCTTGAAAGAGGGAAACTCCTACAATGAGCAGTTCTTC
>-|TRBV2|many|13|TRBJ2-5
CASRLEIQETQYF
TGTGCCAGCCGACTGGAAATCCAAGAGACCCAGTACTTC
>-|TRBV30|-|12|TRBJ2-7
CAYQDITYEQYF
TGTGCTTACCAAGACATAACCTACGAGCAGTACTTC
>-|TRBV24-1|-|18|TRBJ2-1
CATSDSSRPGTSCNEQFF
TGTGCCACCAGTGATTCATCCCGTCCAGGGACCTCCTGCAATGAGCAGTTCTTC
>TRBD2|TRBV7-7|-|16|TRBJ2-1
CASSLLAGASPNEQFF
TGTGCTAGCAGCTTACTTGCGGGAGCCTCCCCCAATGAGCAGTTCTTC
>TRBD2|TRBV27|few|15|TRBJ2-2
CASSSGLTNTGELFF
TGTGCCAGCAGCTCGGGACTAACGAACACCGGGGAGCTGTTTTTT
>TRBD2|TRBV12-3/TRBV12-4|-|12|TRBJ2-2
CASGLAQRELFF
TGTGCCAGCGGACTAGCGCAAAGAGAGCTGTTTTTT
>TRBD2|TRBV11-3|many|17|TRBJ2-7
CASSLDSLAEGGGEQYF
TGTGCCAGCAGCTTAGATAGCCTAGCGGAAGGAGGTGGCGAGCAGTACTTC
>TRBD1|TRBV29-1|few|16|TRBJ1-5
CSAPGGKQLHHQPQHF
TGCAGCGCCCCAGGGGGCAAACAACTTCATCATCAGCCCCAGCATTTT
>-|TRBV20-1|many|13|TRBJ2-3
CSARGSMTDTQYF
TGCAGTGCTAGAGGGTCTATGACAGATACGCAGTATTTT
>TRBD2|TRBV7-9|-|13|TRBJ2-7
CASSFQSGTEQYF
TGTGCCAGCAGCTTCCAAAGCGGGACCGAGCAGTACTTC
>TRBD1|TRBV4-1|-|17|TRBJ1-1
CASSRRGPDQSVTEAFF
TGCGCCAGCAGCCGCAGGGGGCCCGATCAGTCAGTGACTGAAGCTTTCTTT
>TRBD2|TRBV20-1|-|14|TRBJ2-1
CSPWSGGSYNEQFF
TGCAGCCCTTGGAGCGGGGGCTCCTACAATGAGCAGTTCTTC
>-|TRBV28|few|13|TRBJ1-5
CASSPPGLSPQHF
TGTGCCAGCAGCCCACCCGGGCTTTCGCCCCAGCATTTT
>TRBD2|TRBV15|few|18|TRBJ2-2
CATSRVASGSVKGGELFF
TGTGCCACCAGCAGAGTCGCTAGCGGGAGCGTCAAGGGCGGGGAGCTGTTTTTT
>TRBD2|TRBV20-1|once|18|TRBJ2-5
CSADTGTSGRAGVETQYF
TGCAGTGCAGACACCGGGACTAGCGGGAGGGCCGGGGTGGAGACCCAGTACTTC
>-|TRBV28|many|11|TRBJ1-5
CASSRNQPQHF
TGTGCCAGCAGTAGGAATCAGCCCCAGCATTTT
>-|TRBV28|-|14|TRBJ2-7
CANSNPDFFYEQYF
TGTGCCAACAGTAACCCTGATTTTTTCTACGAGCAGTACTTC
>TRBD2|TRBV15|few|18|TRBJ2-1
CATSGPFLSGSDYNEQFF
TGTGCCACCAGCGGACCATTCCTGAGCGGGAGTGATTACAATGAGCAGTTCTTC
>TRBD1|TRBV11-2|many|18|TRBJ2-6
CASSPARQGYSGANVLTF
TGTGCCAGCAGCCCCGCCCGACAGGGCTACTCTGGGGCCAACGTCCTGACTTTC
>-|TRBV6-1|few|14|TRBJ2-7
CASSFGPRSYEQYF
TGTGCCAGCAGTTTTGGGCCCCGCTCCTACGAGCAGTACTTC
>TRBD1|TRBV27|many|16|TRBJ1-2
CASSLTPDRGDYGYTF
TGTGCCAGCAGTTTAACCCCTGACAGGGGGGATTATGGCTACACCTTC
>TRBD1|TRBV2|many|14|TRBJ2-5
CASSTTGGAETQYF
TGTGCCAGCAGTACAACAGGGGGCGCGGAGACCCAGTACTTC
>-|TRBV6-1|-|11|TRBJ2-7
CASARGYEQYF
TGTGCCAGCGCCCGCGGCTACGAGCAGTACTTC
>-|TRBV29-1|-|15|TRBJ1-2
CSVPFSQVANYGYTF
TGCAGCGTTCCCTTCTCCCAGGTAGCTAACTATGGCTACACCTTC
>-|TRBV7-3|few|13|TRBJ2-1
CASSLRFRDEQFF
TGTGCCAGCAGCTTAAGATTTAGGGATGAGCAGTTCTTC
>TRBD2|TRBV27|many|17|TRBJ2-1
CASSLYGLAESYNEQFF
TGTGCCAGCAGTTTATATGGACTAGCGGAGTCCTACAATGAGCAGTTCTTC
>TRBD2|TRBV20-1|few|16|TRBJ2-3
CSATGTSGRVADTQYF
TGCAGTGCTACCGGGACTAGCGGGAGGGTGGCAGATACGCAGTATTTT
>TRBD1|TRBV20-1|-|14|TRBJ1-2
CSARPGQESYGYTF
TGCAGTGCTAGGCCGGGACAGGAGAGCTATGGCTACACCTTC
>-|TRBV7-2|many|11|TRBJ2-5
CASSRGGTQYF
TGTGCCAGCAGCAGAGGAGGGACCCAGTACTTC
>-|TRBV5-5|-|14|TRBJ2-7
CASSYGTGIGEQYF
TGTGCCAGCAGCTACGGGACGGGCATAGGGGAGCAGTACTTC
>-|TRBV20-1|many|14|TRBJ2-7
CSARGIAVSYEQYF
TGCAGTGCTAGGGGGATAGCGGTCTCCTACGAGCAGTACTTC
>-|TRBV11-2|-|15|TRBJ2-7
CASSLEGSHSYEQYF
TGTGCCAGCAGCTTAGAAGGTTCTCACTCCTACGAGCAGTACTTC
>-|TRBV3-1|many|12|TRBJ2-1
CASSQAASEQFF
TGTGCCAGCAGCCAAGCTGCGAGTGAGCAGTTCTTC
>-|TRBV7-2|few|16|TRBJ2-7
CASSLLGVFTSYEQYF
TGTGCCAGCAGCCTTTTAGGAGTCTTCACCTCCTACGAGCAGTACTTC
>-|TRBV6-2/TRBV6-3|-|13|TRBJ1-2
CASRRTALYGYTF
TGTGCCAGCAGGAGGACCGCTCTCTATGGCTACACCTTC
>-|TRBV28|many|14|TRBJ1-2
CASSKPGARYGYTF
TGTGCCAGCAGTAAGCCGGGGGCTCGCTATGGCTACACCTTC
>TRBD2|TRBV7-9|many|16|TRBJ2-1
CASSFGLAGGVDEQFF
TGTGCCAGCAGCTTCGGACTAGCGGGAGGCGTGGATGAGCAGTTCTTC
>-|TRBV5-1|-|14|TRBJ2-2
CASSGSRGAGELFF
TGCGCCAGCAGCGGCTCTAGGGGGGCCGGGGAGCTGTTTTTT
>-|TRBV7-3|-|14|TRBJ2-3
CASSCSPETDTQYF
TGTGCCAGCAGTTGCTCGCCGGAGACAGATACGCAGTATTTT
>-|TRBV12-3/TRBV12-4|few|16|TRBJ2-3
CASSLVGGAWADTQYF
TGTGCCAGCAGTTTAGTTGGGGGTGCTTGGGCAGATACGCAGTATTTT
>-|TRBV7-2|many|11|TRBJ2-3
CASHSGDTQYF
TGTGCCAGCCACTCAGGGGATACGCAGTATTTT
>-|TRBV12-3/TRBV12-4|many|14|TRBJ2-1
CASSLNAAYNEQFF
TGTGCCAGCAGTCTTAACGCCGCCTACAATGAGCAGTTCTTC
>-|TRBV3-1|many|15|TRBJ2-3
CASSQEVGVVDTQYF
TGTGCCAGCAGCCAAGAGGTCGGCGTGGTAGATACGCAGTATTTT
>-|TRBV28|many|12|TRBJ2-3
CASKGGTDTQYF
TGTGCCAGCAAGGGGGGCACAGATACGCAGTATTTT
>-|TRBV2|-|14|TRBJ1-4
CASSQTGSNEKLFF
TGTGCCAGCAGCCAGACAGGAAGTAATGAAAAACTGTTTTTT
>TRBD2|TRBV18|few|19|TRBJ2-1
CASSPRASGGKLGHNEQFF
TGTGCCAGCTCACCACGTGCTAGCGGGGGAAAGTTGGGTCACAATGAGCAGTTCTTC
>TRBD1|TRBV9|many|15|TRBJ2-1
CASSVDRAGYNEQFF
TGTGCCAGCAGCGTGGACAGGGCAGGCTACAATGAGCAGTTCTTC
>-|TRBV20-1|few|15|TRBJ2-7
CSARVAETGAYEQYF
TGCAGTGCTAGAGTAGCGGAAACTGGGGCCTACGAGCAGTACTTC
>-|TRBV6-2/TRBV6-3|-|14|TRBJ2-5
CATTTATSQETQYF
TGTGCCACCACCACCGCAACCTCCCAAGAGACCCAGTACTTC
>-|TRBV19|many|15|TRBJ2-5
CASSILGVVGETQYF
TGTGCCAGTAGTATACTAGGGGTGGTCGGAGAGACCCAGTACTTC
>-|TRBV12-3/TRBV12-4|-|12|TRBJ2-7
CASSFRRLEQYF
TGTGCCAGCAGTTTTCGAAGGCTCGAGCAGTACTTC
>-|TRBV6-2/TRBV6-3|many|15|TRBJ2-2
CASSYSGGMAGELFF
TGTGCCAGCAGTTACTCTGGGGGTATGGCCGGGGAGCTGTTTTTT